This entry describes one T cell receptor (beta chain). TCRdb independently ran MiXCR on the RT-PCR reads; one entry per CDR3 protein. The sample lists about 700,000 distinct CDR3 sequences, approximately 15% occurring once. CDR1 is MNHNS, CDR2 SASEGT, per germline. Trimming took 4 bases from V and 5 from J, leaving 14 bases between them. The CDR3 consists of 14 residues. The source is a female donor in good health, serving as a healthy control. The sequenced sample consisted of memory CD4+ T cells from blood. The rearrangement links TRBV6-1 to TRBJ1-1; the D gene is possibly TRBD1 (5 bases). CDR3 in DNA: TGTGCCAGCAGTGGGGACGCAGGGAGGACTGAAGCTTTCTTT. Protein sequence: CASSGDAGRTEAFF.